Reported below is one T cell receptor beta chain. Its antigen remains undetermined. No per-base quality is available; no much larger clone lies one base away. Its CDR3 holds 14 amino acids, cysteine through phenylalanine. Here the CDR3 DNA is all that survives: 42 bases in frame from base 1. A distance of 9 bases separates the germline ends of V and J, which lose 6 bases and 1 base respectively. CDR1 is given as WSHSY and CDR2 as SAAADI, both from the germline V gene. The data belong to a study of OX40 agonist ivuxolimab in advanced cancers. For context, the study as a whole: The costimulatory receptor OX40 (CD134) was targeted by ivuxolimab, a fully human IgG2 agonistic monoclonal antibody. The point of sequencing TCRbeta in the periphery was to test whether ivuxolimab changed TCR sequence diversity and drove clonal T-cell expansion. Three dose-escalation patients achieved partial responses, one with hepatocellular carcinoma and two with cutaneous melanoma. Patients were allowed to have had prior anti-PD-1, anti-PD-L1 or anti-CTLA-4 therapy, and 40% of the dose-escalation patients had been treated with checkpoint inhibitors. Among the approximately 54 dose-escalation patients, around 20 had hepatocellular carcinoma, around 15 melanoma, 9 renal cell carcinoma and 9 head and neck cancer. A male proportion of 82.7% and a mean age of 60 years, ranging from roughly 23 to 80, were recorded for the dose-escalation cohort. Intravenous ivuxolimab was administered to patients every 2 weeks at six dose levels: 0.01, 0.1, 0.3, 1.5, 3 and 10 mg/kg. The monotherapy dose-escalation portion (N ≈ 52 patients) of the phase I ivuxolimab trial is reported in the paper. What the study reported, not specific to this receptor: The antigen specificity of the clonally expanded peripheral T cells was not determined. Clonal expansion of both CD4+ and CD8+ blood T cells was observed from baseline to week 6 at doses 0.1 to 3.0 mg/kg. After ivuxolimab, CD8+ T cells had more expanded clones than CD4+ T cells on average. In the 0.1-3.0 mg/kg groups, partial responders had among the lowest normalized peripheral clonal expansion, particularly in CD8+ T cells. Low levels of normalized T-cell clonal expansion were also seen in some patients who did not respond.

To sequence the TCRbeta CDR3 region, genomic DNA was isolated from the sorted cells. The immunoSEQ Assay was used for sequencing of TCRbeta CDR3 regions. Sourced from immuneACCESS, this table was stored by TCRdb with only in-frame sequences that have V and J called. A share of the clones is absent; for the studies checked, an unresolved V gene accounts for under half, and the remainder has no known explanation. Here the sample has fewer than 100,000 clones; 80% to 90% occur a single time. Less than 12% of the sample belongs to the ten largest clones. The trial excluded patients who had a history of autoimmune disease or who were on systemic immunosuppression. Peripheral blood for TCR sequencing was drawn from every dose cohort at baseline, at cycle 4 day 1 and at cycle 7 day 1. The samples were taken from a phase I, first-in-human, multicenter, open-label dose-escalation trial of ivuxolimab. Adults with locally advanced or metastatic melanoma, renal cell, hepatocellular, or head and neck squamous cell carcinoma were enrolled in the trial. Before TCR sequencing, CD4+ T cells and CD8+ T cells from peripheral blood were sorted into separate populations.

The receptor was isolated from an adult with an advanced solid tumor such as melanoma, head and neck, liver or kidney cancer. The rearranged segments are TRBV10-2 and TRBJ2-2; the D gene is possibly TRBD2, with 6 bases matching. The starting material was CD4+ or CD8+ T cells sorted from blood, obtained in a trial of the OX40 agonist ivuxolimab. The sequenced DNA: TGCGCCAGCAGCCCGGGACTGAACACCGGGGAGCTGTTTTTT. It translates to CASSPGLNTGELFF.